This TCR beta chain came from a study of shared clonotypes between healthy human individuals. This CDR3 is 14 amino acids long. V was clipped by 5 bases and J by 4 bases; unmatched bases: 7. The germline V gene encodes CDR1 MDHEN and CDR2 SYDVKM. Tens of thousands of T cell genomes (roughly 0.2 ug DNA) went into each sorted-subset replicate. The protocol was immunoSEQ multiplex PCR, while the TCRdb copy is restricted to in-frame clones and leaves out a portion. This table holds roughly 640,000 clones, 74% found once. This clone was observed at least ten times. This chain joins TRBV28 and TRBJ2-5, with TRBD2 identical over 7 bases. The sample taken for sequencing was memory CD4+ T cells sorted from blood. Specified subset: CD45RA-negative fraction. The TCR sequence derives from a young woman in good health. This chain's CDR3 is CASSAPGGGETQYF. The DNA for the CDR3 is TGTGCCAGCAGTGCCCCGGGAGGCGGAGAGACCCAGTACTTC.